This T cell receptor beta chain was sequenced during a study of PD-L1 blockade in urothelial cancer. On the study more broadly: Chemotherapy regimens numbering 0 to 3 had been given to patients. Broader study findings: Clonality of blood TCR below the median before treatment predicted better survival.

The sample's time point: pretreatment peripheral blood. Only in-frame clones appear in the TCRdb table, and some are missing; sequencing was by immunoSEQ multiplex PCR. The sample includes 130,000 or so clones, approximately 84% of them seen just once. A remark on this clone: The target antigen is unknown.

The sample in question was PBMCs, obtained around atezolizumab (anti-PD-L1) treatment. This receptor was identified in a man aged 50-60 years with urothelial cancer.

The CDR3 nucleotides are TGTGCCAGCAGCGCCGGGACAGGGTTGGGCGAGCAGTACTTC. Residues: CASSAGTGLGEQYF. The rearrangement uses TRBV2 and TRBJ2-7; 9 bases line up with TRBD1. After removal of 6 bases from V and 6 bases from J, the junction contained 9 bases not matched to a gene. The CDR3 length is 14 residues. The germline V gene has CDR1 SNHLY and CDR2 FYNNEI.